This TCR beta chain was profiled in a study of identifying expanded T cells in peripheral blood. Collection occurred without any documented infections or immune events in donors. Data came from immunoSEQ multiplex PCR; TCRdb stores just in-frame clones and leaves some out. The sample holds 90,000 or so clones, around 85% seen once. Germline lookup yields CDR1 MNHEY and CDR2 SMNVEV (reference sequence). V dropped 5 bases and J dropped 6 bases, with 12 bases sitting between them. This CDR3 contains 13 residues. This sequence originates from a person between 18 and 70 years old in good health. Specimen: blood. This chain links TRBV27 with TRBJ2-3; D remains unclear. The chain's CDR3 is CASSPINGDTQYF. Here the CDR3 DNA reads TGTGCCAGCAGTCCAATCAATGGCGATACGCAGTATTTT.